This T cell receptor beta chain was captured by sequencing in a study of T cell repertoires in cytomegalovirus infection. For the study at large: Public signatures in TCR beta pointed to CMV infection and matching HLA type.

This clonotype was counted at least ten times. TCRdb called the reads again in MiXCR, with one record for every CDR3 protein. Of about 76,000 distinct CDR3 sequences in the sample, roughly 3.7% were seen once. J gave up 4 bases and V 5 bases, and 10 bases lay outside the gene matches. Per the germline V gene, CDR1 is SEHNR and CDR2 is FQNEAQ (reference sequence). This CDR3 is 17 amino acids long. The TCR sequence derives from a human donor in good health (CMV status not recorded). Some clones in this sample may be carry-over from other donors' samples. The sample consisted of PBMCs. The chain is built from TRBV7-9 and TRBJ2-1, with 11 positions matching TRBD2. The DNA for the CDR3 is TGTGCCAGCAGCCCGGGGACTAGCGGCCAGATTTACAATGAGCAGTTCTTC. Its translation: CASSPGTSGQIYNEQFF.